The rows below give T cell receptor beta chains drawn from one sample of a study of response to subunit inactivated influenza vaccine. Each CDR3 protein gets one entry after TCRdb re-called the RT-PCR reads with MiXCR. This sample yields a few hundred thousand distinct CDR3 sequences, of which around 15% are seen a single time; roughly 10% belongs to the top ten. Specimen: PBMCs from blood, collected 11 to 12 days after vaccination. These receptor sequences come from a man aged 45 to 65 who received an inactivated influenza vaccine. Both conserved end residues are part of each CDR3. The D gene is left open where the match is weak. Size values are once, few and many counts, or a class for expanded clones, and some rows have none.

J | size | V | length | D | CDR3 | DNA
TRBJ2-7 | . | TRBV4-2 | 16 | TRBD2 | CASSQELTSGRGEQYF | TGTGCCAGCAGCCAAGAGTTGACTAGCGGGAGGGGCGAGCAGTACTTC
TRBJ2-7 | few | TRBV11-2 | 20 | TRBD2 | CASSLVGLAGQNIGLYEQYF | TGTGCCAGCAGCTTAGTAGGACTAGCGGGACAAAATATCGGCCTCTACGAGCAGTACTTC
TRBJ2-3 | few | TRBV6-1 | 15 | TRBD1 | CASSGSRQGSDTQYF | TGTGCCAGCAGTGGGTCTCGACAGGGATCAGATACGCAGTATTTT
TRBJ2-3 | . | TRBV2 | 15 | . | CASSTTLAQTDTQYF | TGTGCCAGCAGTACGACCCTTGCACAGACAGATACGCAGTATTTT
TRBJ2-5 | . | TRBV7-2 | 16 | . | CASSLSGRAERETQYF | TGTGCCAGCAGCTTAAGTGGCAGGGCGGAAAGAGAGACCCAGTACTTC
TRBJ2-7 | . | TRBV5-8 | 15 | . | CASSLDAGETYEQYF | TGTGCCAGCAGCTTGGATGCGGGCGAAACCTACGAGCAGTACTTC
TRBJ2-1 | . | TRBV4-3 | 13 | . | CASSQDLGYEQFF | TGCGCCAGCAGCCAAGATTTGGGATATGAGCAGTTCTTC
TRBJ2-5 | many | TRBV28 | 18 | TRBD2 | CASSPLVLAGASQETQYF | TGTGCCAGCAGCCCTCTCGTTTTAGCGGGGGCCTCCCAAGAGACCCAGTACTTC
TRBJ2-7 | . | TRBV6-2/TRBV6-3 | 14 | . | CASSYSFAGDEQYF | TGTGCCAGCAGTTACTCGTTCGCCGGGGACGAGCAGTACTTC
TRBJ2-5 | few | TRBV28 | 16 | TRBD2 | CASSLFRLAGGETQYF | TGTGCCAGCAGTTTATTCAGGCTAGCGGGGGGGGAGACCCAGTACTTC
TRBJ1-2 | many | TRBV20-1 | 14 | . | CSARVSKSSYGYTF | TGCAGTGCTAGAGTATCGAAGTCCTCCTATGGCTACACCTTC
TRBJ1-5 | . | TRBV6-2/TRBV6-3 | 15 | TRBD1 | CASKRDRVVNQPQHF | TGTGCCAGCAAACGGGACAGGGTGGTCAATCAGCCCCAGCATTTT
TRBJ2-2 | few | TRBV29-1 | 15 | TRBD1 | CSVDVGTGRTGELFF | TGCAGCGTTGATGTGGGGACAGGGCGGACCGGGGAGCTGTTTTTT
TRBJ2-7 | many | TRBV12-3/TRBV12-4 | 15 | TRBD2 | CASSFVLAGVSEQYF | TGTGCCAGCAGTTTTGTACTAGCGGGAGTGAGCGAGCAGTACTTC
TRBJ2-7 | once | TRBV2 | 11 | . | CASKGAYEQYF | TGTGCCAGCAAAGGGGCCTACGAGCAGTACTTC
TRBJ2-2 | many | TRBV18 | 15 | . | CASSPLAGNTGELFF | TGTGCCAGCTCACCACTTGCGGGAAACACCGGGGAGCTGTTTTTT
TRBJ2-1 | . | TRBV7-2 | 15 | TRBD1 | CASSLAPQGEGEQFF | TGTGCCAGCAGCTTAGCGCCGCAGGGGGAAGGTGAGCAGTTCTTC
TRBJ2-2 | . | TRBV6-2/TRBV6-3 | 16 | TRBD1 | CASRRQGARSTGELFF | TGTGCCAGCAGACGACAGGGGGCGCGTAGCACCGGGGAGCTGTTTTTT
TRBJ1-6 | few | TRBV5-6 | 15 | TRBD1 | CASLAGQGYNSPLHF | TGTGCCAGCCTCGCGGGACAGGGGTATAATTCACCCCTCCACTTT
TRBJ2-2 | . | TRBV11-3 | 16 | . | CASSGGGPSGTGELFF | TGTGCCAGCAGCGGAGGGGGACCGTCGGGCACCGGGGAGCTGTTTTTT
TRBJ1-1 | few | TRBV5-1 | 13 | . | CASSPQGMIEAFF | TGCGCCAGCAGCCCCCAGGGGATGATTGAAGCTTTCTTT
TRBJ1-6 | . | TRBV27 | 16 | . | CASPARGDNYNSPLHF | TGTGCCAGCCCGGCACGAGGGGACAATTATAATTCACCCCTCCACTTT
TRBJ1-4 | many | TRBV5-1 | 13 | . | CASSPAGNEKLFF | TGCGCCAGCAGCCCCGCGGGTAATGAAAAACTGTTTTTT
TRBJ2-7 | many | TRBV4-2 | 14 | TRBD2 | CASSVSGGAYEQYF | TGTGCCAGCAGCGTTAGCGGGGGGGCCTACGAGCAGTACTTC
TRBJ2-5 | few | TRBV27 | 14 | . | CASSLLGNQETQYF | TGTGCCAGCAGTTTACTAGGGAACCAAGAGACCCAGTACTTC
TRBJ2-1 | . | TRBV12-3/TRBV12-4 | 15 | TRBD1 | CASILGQGKGVEQFF | TGTGCCAGCATCCTAGGACAGGGGAAGGGCGTTGAGCAGTTCTTC
TRBJ2-5 | few | TRBV7-7 | 15 | . | CASSQGGTFQETQYF | TGTGCTAGCAGTCAAGGGGGGACCTTCCAAGAGACCCAGTACTTC
TRBJ2-1 | . | TRBV6-2/TRBV6-3 | 16 | . | CASSEGRSGPYNEQFF | TGTGCCAGCAGCGAGGGGAGATCGGGACCCTACAATGAGCAGTTCTTC
TRBJ2-1 | many | TRBV6-5 | 15 | TRBD1 | CASSYRDRVADEQFF | TGTGCCAGCAGTTACCGGGACAGGGTAGCGGATGAGCAGTTCTTC
TRBJ2-7 | . | TRBV6-2/TRBV6-3 | 22 | TRBD2 | CASSPTGTSGNQKLGSSYEQYF | TGTGCCAGCAGTCCGACCGGGACTAGCGGGAACCAGAAACTAGGAAGCTCCTACGAGCAGTACTTC
TRBJ1-3 | many | TRBV5-1 | 14 | . | CASSFDGEGNTIYF | TGCGCCAGCAGCTTTGATGGAGAAGGAAACACCATATATTTT
TRBJ1-1 | . | TRBV5-1 | 14 | . | CASSLAPQNTEAFF | TGCGCCAGCAGCTTGGCACCCCAGAACACTGAAGCTTTCTTT
TRBJ2-2 | . | TRBV27 | 10 | . | CASSPGQLFF | TGTGCCAGCAGCCCAGGTCAGCTGTTTTTT
TRBJ2-7 | . | TRBV11-2 | 14 | . | CASSSTARSYEQYF | TGTGCCAGCAGCTCAACAGCGCGCTCCTACGAGCAGTACTTC
TRBJ2-1 | . | TRBV20-1 | 16 | TRBD2 | CSASVRGGGFYNEQFF | TGCAGTGCTAGTGTCCGGGGGGGGGGTTTCTACAATGAGCAGTTCTTC
TRBJ2-1 | few | TRBV27 | 15 | TRBD2 | CASSDGTSDYNEQFF | TGTGCCAGCAGTGATGGGACTAGCGATTACAATGAGCAGTTCTTC
TRBJ2-3 | . | TRBV4-2 | 20 | . | CASSQVSSSGGGRSTDTQYF | TGTGCCAGCAGCCAAGTGAGTTCTAGCGGAGGGGGGCGGAGCACAGATACGCAGTATTTT
TRBJ2-5 | many | TRBV12-3/TRBV12-4 | 17 | TRBD2 | CASSLWTSGRAGKTQYF | TGTGCCAGCAGTTTATGGACTAGCGGGAGGGCCGGGAAGACCCAGTACTTC
TRBJ1-5 | . | TRBV20-1 | 14 | TRBD1 | CSARETGGNQPQHF | TGCAGTGCTAGAGAAACAGGGGGCAATCAGCCCCAGCATTTT
TRBJ2-3 | few | TRBV7-9 | 15 | . | CASSILGFGADTQYF | TGTGCCAGCAGCATACTAGGATTTGGCGCAGATACGCAGTATTTT
TRBJ2-1 | . | TRBV29-1 | 17 | TRBD2 | CSVVGTSGTETYNEQFF | TGCAGCGTTGTAGGGACTAGCGGGACCGAAACTTACAATGAGCAGTTCTTC
TRBJ1-5 | . | TRBV5-1 | 15 | TRBD1 | CASSPGTGGDQPQHF | TGCGCCAGCAGCCCGGGGACAGGGGGCGATCAGCCCCAGCATTTT
TRBJ2-7 | few | TRBV5-1 | 18 | . | CASSLSAEIYGVAYEQYF | TGCGCCAGCAGCTTGAGCGCAGAGATCTACGGTGTGGCCTACGAGCAGTACTTC
TRBJ1-4 | few | TRBV12-3/TRBV12-4 | 17 | TRBD1 | CASSPGQGLSANEKLFF | TGTGCCAGCAGCCCCGGACAGGGACTTTCGGCTAATGAAAAACTGTTTTTT
TRBJ2-3 | few | TRBV4-2 | 13 | . | CASSRDRLDTQYF | TGTGCCAGCAGCCGTGACAGATTAGATACGCAGTATTTT
TRBJ2-7 | . | TRBV18 | 14 | TRBD1 | CASSPPRTGDEQYF | TGTGCCAGCTCACCACCGAGGACAGGGGACGAGCAGTACTTC
TRBJ1-5 | many | TRBV6-2/TRBV6-3 | 17 | . | CASSYVLDPVGDQPQHF | TGTGCCAGCAGTTACGTGTTGGATCCTGTGGGGGACCAGCCCCAGCATTTT
TRBJ2-3 | . | TRBV20-1 | 15 | . | CSARDTVDSTDTQYF | TGCAGTGCTAGAGATACAGTTGATAGCACAGATACGCAGTATTTT
TRBJ2-1 | . | TRBV5-5 | 15 | . | CASSRREGVTNEQFF | TGTGCCAGCAGCCGGCGAGAGGGAGTAACGAATGAGCAGTTCTTC
TRBJ2-7 | . | TRBV20-1 | 16 | TRBD2 | CSAPSPPSGKPYEQYF | TGCAGTGCCCCTTCCCCGCCTAGCGGTAAACCCTACGAGCAGTACTTC
TRBJ2-7 | few | TRBV7-6 | 18 | TRBD2 | CASSLAPDTSGRAFEQYF | TGTGCCAGCAGCTTAGCCCCAGACACTAGCGGGAGGGCCTTTGAGCAGTACTTC